Below are 21 T cell receptor beta chains sequenced from a single sample in a study of response to subunit inactivated influenza vaccine. TCRdb ran MiXCR on the RT-PCR reads and lists one entry per CDR3 protein. This table holds 700,000 to 900,000 distinct CDR3 sequences, approximately 22% found once. The material was PBMCs from blood, obtained roughly 5 days after vaccination. Receptors were obtained from a man aged 50 or older who received an inactivated influenza vaccine.

This chain connects TRBV29-1 to TRBJ1-2, with D hard to call. V shed 2 bases and J shed 4 bases, with 5 bases lying between them. CDR3 length: 11 residues. Germline CDR1 SQVTM, CDR2 ANQGSEA. The CDR3 region is CSVELIYGYTF. The CDR3, as DNA: TGCAGCGTTGAATTGATCTATGGCTACACCTTC.

The chain has TRBV5-1 and TRBJ2-1, with 14 positions matching TRBD2. Trimming removed 4 bases from V and 7 bases from J; junction bases left unmatched: 7. CDR1 is SGHRS and CDR2 is YFSETQ in the germline V gene. The CDR3 has 16 residues. CDR3 bases: TGCGCCAGCAGCCCCGGAGGACTAGCGGGAGGAAATGAGCAGTTCTTC. Encoded protein: CASSPGGLAGGNEQFF. Drawing the rest from reference TRBV5-1 and TRBJ2-1, the complete variable domain is KAGVTQTPRYLIKTRGQQVTLSCSPISGHRSVSWYQQTPGQGLQFLFEYFSETQRNKGNFPGRFSGRQFSNSRSEMNVSTLELGDSALYLCASSPGGLAGGNEQFFGPGTRLTVL.

The CDR3 reads CASSFADLNYGYTF. The CDR3 nucleotides read TGTGCCAGCAGCTTTGCGGACCTAAACTATGGCTACACCTTC. V and J are TRBV5-5 and TRBJ1-2; D is undetermined. The V gene's germline CDR1 is SGHKS and CDR2 YYEKEE (reference sequence). The V end lost 2 bases, the J end lost 2 bases, and 10 bases lay between the germline ends. The CDR3 runs to 14 residues.

This chain connects TRBV29-1 to TRBJ2-3; D unclear. The V end was cut by 4 bases, the J end by 2 bases, with 16 bases between. The germline V gene has CDR1 SQVTM and CDR2 ANQGSEA. This CDR3 contains 15 residues. DNA of the CDR3: TGCAGCGTTGGTATTAAGCGAACGTCCACAGATACGCAGTATTTT. Amino acid sequence: CSVGIKRTSTDTQYF.

V gene TRBV4-3 combines with J gene TRBJ2-1; TRBD1 agrees at 7 bases. This CDR3 region has 18 residues. From germline, CDR1 is LGHNA and CDR2 YSLEER. The junction had 13 bases not matched to a gene; V was cut back by 4 bases and J by 1 base. In DNA form, the CDR3 reads TGCGCCAGCAGCCCAAGTCCCTTAGGGGGCCTTTCCTACAATGAGCAGTTCTTC. It specifies CASSPSPLGGLSYNEQFF.

This chain links TRBV20-1 with TRBJ1-5, with D maybe TRBD1 (5 bases). The CDR3 covers 16 residues. From germline, CDR1 is DFQATT and CDR2 SNEGSKA (reference sequence). Trimming removed 3 bases at V and 0 bases at J, with 15 bases between. This CDR3 is CSARDPGPYSNQPQHF. As DNA, the CDR3 is TGCAGTGCTAGGGACCCGGGACCTTATAGCAATCAGCCCCAGCATTTT.

The V call is TRBV6-5, the J call TRBJ2-1; D is ambiguous. From germline, CDR1 is MNHEY and CDR2 SVGAGI. Trimming took 2 bases from V and 1 from J, leaving 9 bases between them. The CDR3 runs to 15 residues. The CDR3 DNA is TGTGCCAGCAGTTACACACTTCCTTCCTACAATGAGCAGTTCTTC. Amino acids: CASSYTLPSYNEQFF.

This clonotype has a handful of counts. The chain links TRBV5-1 to TRBJ2-6; D is undetermined. From germline, CDR1 is SGHRS and CDR2 YFSETQ. Trimming took off 0 bases at V and 0 bases at J, with 7 bases between the two ends. The CDR3 is 16 residues long. As DNA, the CDR3 is TGCGCCAGCAGCTTGGCCGCTAACTCTGGGGCCAACGTCCTGACTTTC. Translation gives CASSLAANSGANVLTF.

This chain joins TRBV6-1 and TRBJ2-7; D not resolved. This CDR3 has 12 residues. Germline V gives CDR1 MNHNS, CDR2 SASEGT. V was shortened by 10 bases and J by 0 bases, with 10 bases between the two germline ends. CDR3 residues: CATLTTSYEQYF. The DNA of the CDR3 is TGTGCCACCCTAACTACCTCCTACGAGCAGTACTTC.

This clonotype occurred a few times. The chain carries TRBV7-2 and TRBJ2-1, with TRBD2 matching 9 bases. The CDR3 has 16 amino acids. CDR1 and CDR2 (germline): SGHTA, FQGNSA. Unmatched junction bases numbered 5, after V lost 0 bases and J lost 5 bases. This chain's CDR3 is CASSLAPAGGHNEQFF. The CDR3 bases are TGTGCCAGCAGCTTAGCGCCAGCGGGGGGTCACAATGAGCAGTTCTTC.

This CDR3 reads CASSQDGLAGYNEQFF. The CDR3 DNA is TGTGCCAGCAGCCAAGATGGGCTAGCGGGATACAATGAGCAGTTCTTC. The chain recombines TRBV4-2 with TRBJ2-1; 9 bases agree with TRBD2. J gave up 4 bases and V 0 bases, and 4 bases lay outside the gene matches. In germline, CDR1 is LGHNA, CDR2 YNFKEQ. This CDR3 region has 16 residues.

This clonotype was recorded a few times. The gene calls are TRBV24-1 and TRBJ2-3; the match to TRBD1 covers 8 bases. The CDR3 has 16 amino acids. V lost 4 bases to trimming and J lost 2 bases; unmatched junction nucleotides: 7. CDR1 and CDR2 from the germline V gene are KGHDR and SFDVKD. The CDR3 coding sequence is TGTGCCACCAGTGAGCCCGGACAGGGCCACACAGATACGCAGTATTTT. Its translation: CATSEPGQGHTDTQYF.

This clonotype was counted a few times. J is TRBJ2-1 and V is TRBV4-1; D possibly uses TRBD1 or TRBD2 (6 bases each). There are 17 residues in the CDR3. The V gene lost 0 bases and the J gene lost 4 bases, with 16 bases spanning the gap. Germline CDR1 MGHRA, CDR2 YSYEKL. CDR3: CASSQDNGGGLYNEQFF. CDR3 in DNA: TGCGCCAGCAGCCAAGATAATGGAGGGGGTCTTTACAATGAGCAGTTCTTC.

The V gene is TRBV7-8, the J gene TRBJ2-3, with 8 bases that match TRBD2. The CDR3 is made up of 14 amino acids. Germline CDR1 and CDR2: SGHVS and FQNEAQ. Unmatched junction bases numbered 7, after V lost 4 bases and J lost 7 bases. The CDR3, as DNA: TGTGCCAGCAGCTACCGTGGTAGCGGGAATACGCAGTATTTT. Translation gives CASSYRGSGNTQYF.

The chain carries TRBV14 and TRBJ2-3; 7 bases map to TRBD1. Germline trimming cut 0 bases from V and 5 bases from J; bases unmatched to any gene: 2. CDR1 is SGHDN, CDR2 FVKESK, per germline. There are 14 residues in the CDR3. As DNA, the CDR3 is TGTGCCAGCAGCCAAGATCCAGGGGGAGATACGCAGTATTTT. This translates into CASSQDPGGDTQYF. Complete variable domain (other parts from reference TRBV14 and TRBJ2-3): EAGVTQFPSHSVIEKGQTVTLRCDPISGHDNLYWYRRVMGKEIKFLLHFVKESKQDESGMPNNRFLAERTGGTYSTLKVQPAELEDSGVYFCASSQDPGGDTQYFGPGTRLTVL.

The chain employs TRBV10-3 and TRBJ2-5, with 11 bases lining up with TRBD2. After removal of 2 bases from V and 1 base from J, the junction contained 9 bases not matched to a gene. Germline-derived CDR1 and CDR2 are ENHRY and SYGVKD. The CDR3 is made up of 18 amino acids. CDR3 amino acids: CAISELLLAGDPQETQYF. Written as DNA, the CDR3 is TGTGCCATCAGTGAGCTCCTACTAGCGGGAGACCCCCAAGAGACCCAGTACTTC.

This chain joins TRBV20-1 and TRBJ1-4; perhaps TRBD1 as D (6 bases). The germline V and J ends were trimmed by 1 base and 1 base, with 10 bases remaining between them. The CDR3 spans 15 residues. Germline CDR1 reads DFQATT; CDR2 reads SNEGSKA (reference sequence). The CDR3 DNA is TGCAGTGCTAGAGCCCGGACAGTAACTAATGAAAAACTGTTTTTT. Amino acid sequence: CSARARTVTNEKLFF.

This sequence joins TRBV4-1 and TRBJ1-1, with a tentative D call TRBD1 (5 bases). The germline V gene has CDR1 MGHRA and CDR2 YSYEKL. The CDR3 consists of 16 residues. Deletions cut 2 bases from V and 1 base from J, with 14 bases between. CDR3 in DNA: TGCGCCAGCAGCCAATTTGCTCACAGGAAGAACACTGAAGCTTTCTTT. Its protein product is CASSQFAHRKNTEAFF.

There are a few counts of this clonotype. This chain links TRBV12-3 or TRBV12-4 with TRBJ2-1; TRBD2 might be the D (5 bases). V lost 6 bases and J lost 3, with 15 bases in between. The CDR3 sequence is 15 residues long. The CDR3 DNA reads as TGTGCCAGCAGGGGGTACGACGGGGACTACAATGAGCAGTTCTTC. Its translation is CASRGYDGDYNEQFF.

This clonotype has just a few counts. J is TRBJ2-5 and V is TRBV4-2; TRBD2 matches at 10 bases. The CDR3 runs 17 residues. CDR1 and CDR2 from the germline V gene are LGHNA and YNFKEQ. V trimming: 0 bases; J trimming: 4 bases; junction bases outside the gene matches: 8. CDR3 DNA sequence: TGTGCCAGCAGCCAAGATCCTAGCGGGAGATCCCCAGAGACCCAGTACTTC. Its translation: CASSQDPSGRSPETQYF.

This clonotype was counted at least ten times. The rearrangement uses TRBV20-1 and TRBJ2-6; no clear D gene. This CDR3 has 13 residues. Germline-derived CDR1 and CDR2 are DFQATT and SNEGSKA (reference sequence). This chain's CDR3 is CSASPSGANVLTF. CDR3 sequence (DNA): TGCAGCGCCAGCCCTTCTGGGGCCAACGTCCTGACTTTC.